This paragraph reports one T cell receptor beta chain. Among the patients, aged 18 to 65, hyperthyroidism was newly diagnosed and had lasted under 2 months. The PBMCs were sourced from fresh peripheral blood (about 9.7 ml). The source material, RNA transcripts, was used to amplify TCR beta CDR3 regions. The HTBI primer set was used in a first-round RT-PCR of the TCR CDR3. TCRdb reprocessed the multiplex PCR reads via MiXCR and lists one record per CDR3 protein. The sample shows just under 750,000 distinct CDR3 sequences, under 45% of them seen only once. This sample was taken from a study of T cells in Graves' hyperthyroidism and ophthalmopathy. The source of this sequence is a middle-aged woman with Graves' hyperthyroidism. The sequencing input was blood.

The CDR3 coding sequence is TGTGCCAGTAGTTACGGGGCTGGGACTGAAGCTTTCTTT. Residues: CASSYGAGTEAFF. This chain joins TRBV19 and TRBJ1-1; weak D call: TRBD1 (5 bases). Per the germline V gene, CDR1 is LNHDA and CDR2 is SQIVND (reference sequence). The CDR3 runs to 13 residues. The ends were cut back, 5 bases at V and 5 bases at J, with 12 bases in the middle.